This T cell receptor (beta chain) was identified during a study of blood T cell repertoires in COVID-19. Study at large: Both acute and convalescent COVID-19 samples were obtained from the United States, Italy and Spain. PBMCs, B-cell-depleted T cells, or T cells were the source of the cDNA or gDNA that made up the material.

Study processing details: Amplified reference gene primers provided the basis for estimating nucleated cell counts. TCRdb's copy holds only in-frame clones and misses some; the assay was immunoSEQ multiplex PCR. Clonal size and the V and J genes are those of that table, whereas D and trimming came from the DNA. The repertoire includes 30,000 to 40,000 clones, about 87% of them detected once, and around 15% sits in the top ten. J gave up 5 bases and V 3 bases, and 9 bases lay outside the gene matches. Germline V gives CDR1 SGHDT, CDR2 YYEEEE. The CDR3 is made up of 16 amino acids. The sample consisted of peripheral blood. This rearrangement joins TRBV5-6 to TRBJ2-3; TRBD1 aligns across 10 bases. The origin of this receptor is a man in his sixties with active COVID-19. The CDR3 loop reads CASSSDRGPRGDTQYF. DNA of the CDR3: TGTGCCAGCAGCTCTGACAGGGGGCCGAGGGGAGATACGCAGTATTTT.